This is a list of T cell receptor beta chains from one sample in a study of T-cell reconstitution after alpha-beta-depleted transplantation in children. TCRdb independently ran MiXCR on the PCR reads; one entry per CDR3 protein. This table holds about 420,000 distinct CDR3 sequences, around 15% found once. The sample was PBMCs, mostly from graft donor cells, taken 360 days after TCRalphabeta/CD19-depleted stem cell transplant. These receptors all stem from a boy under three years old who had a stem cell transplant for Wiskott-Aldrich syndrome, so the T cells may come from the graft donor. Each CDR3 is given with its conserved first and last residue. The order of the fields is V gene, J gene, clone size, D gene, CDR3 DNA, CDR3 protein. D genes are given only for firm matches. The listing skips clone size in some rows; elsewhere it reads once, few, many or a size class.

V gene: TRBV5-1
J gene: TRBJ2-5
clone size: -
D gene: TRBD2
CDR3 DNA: TGCGCCAGCAGCATATCCGGGACTAGCGAGCAAGAGACCCAGTACTTC
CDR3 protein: CASSISGTSEQETQYF

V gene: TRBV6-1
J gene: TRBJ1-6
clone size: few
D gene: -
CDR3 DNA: TGTGCCAGCACGCCCGAGCGGTCCTATAATTCACCCCTCCACTTT
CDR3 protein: CASTPERSYNSPLHF

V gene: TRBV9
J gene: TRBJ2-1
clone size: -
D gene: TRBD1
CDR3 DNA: TGTGCCAGCAGCGGCCGGGACAGGGCCTACAATGAGCAGTTCTTC
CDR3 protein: CASSGRDRAYNEQFF

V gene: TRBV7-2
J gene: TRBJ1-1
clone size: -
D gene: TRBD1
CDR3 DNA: TGTGCCAGCAGCTCCTGGACAGGGGCGAACACTGAAGCTTTCTTT
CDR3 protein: CASSSWTGANTEAFF

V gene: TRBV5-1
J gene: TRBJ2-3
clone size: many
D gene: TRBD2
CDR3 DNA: TGCGCCAGCAGCTTGGACAGCGGGGGACCCACAGATACGCAGTATTTT
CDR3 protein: CASSLDSGGPTDTQYF

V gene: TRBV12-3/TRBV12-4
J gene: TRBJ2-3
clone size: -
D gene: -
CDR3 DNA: TGTGCCAGCAGTTTAGGGCTCCGTCCTAGCACAGATACGCAGTATTTT
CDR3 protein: CASSLGLRPSTDTQYF

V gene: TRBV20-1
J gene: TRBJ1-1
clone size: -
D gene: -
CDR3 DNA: TGCAGTCAGGACGGACCTGAAGCTTTCTTT
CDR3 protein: CSQDGPEAFF

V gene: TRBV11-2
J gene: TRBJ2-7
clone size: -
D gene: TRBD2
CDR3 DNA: TGTGCCAGCAGCTTAGTGTCGTCTAGCGGGAGCCTCGCGCCCTACGAGCAGTACTTC
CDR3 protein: CASSLVSSSGSLAPYEQYF

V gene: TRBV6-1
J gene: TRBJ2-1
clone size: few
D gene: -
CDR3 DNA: TGTGCCAGCAGGACGGGACTGAGGAGGACATTCGATGAGCAGTTCTTC
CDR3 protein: CASRTGLRRTFDEQFF

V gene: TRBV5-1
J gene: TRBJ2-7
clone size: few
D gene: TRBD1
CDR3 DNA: TGCGCCAGCAGCCCCGCCCTCACAGGGGGCTACGAGCAGTACTTC
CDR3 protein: CASSPALTGGYEQYF

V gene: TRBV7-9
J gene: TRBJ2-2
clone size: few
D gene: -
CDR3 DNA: TGTGCCAGCAGCCCCCGGACAGTTCTAACGAACACCGGGGAGCTGTTTTTT
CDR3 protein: CASSPRTVLTNTGELFF

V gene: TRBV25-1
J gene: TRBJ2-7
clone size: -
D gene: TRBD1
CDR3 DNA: TGTGCCAGCAGTGAAGGGGGACAGGGCCTAAAGGGGGAGCAGTACTTC
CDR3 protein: CASSEGGQGLKGEQYF

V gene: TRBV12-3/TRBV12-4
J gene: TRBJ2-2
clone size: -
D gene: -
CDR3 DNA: TGTGCCAGCAGGCCGACCCTCGCGAACACCGGGGAGCTGTTTTTT
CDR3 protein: CASRPTLANTGELFF

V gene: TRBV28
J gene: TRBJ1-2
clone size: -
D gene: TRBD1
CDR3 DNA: TGTGCCAGCAGTCGGACAGGGGGCGTTGGCTACACCTTC
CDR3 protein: CASSRTGGVGYTF

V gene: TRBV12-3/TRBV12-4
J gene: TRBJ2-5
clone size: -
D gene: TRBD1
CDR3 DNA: TGTGCCAGCAGTTTACAGGGGGCCCTAGGGACCCAGTACTTC
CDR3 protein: CASSLQGALGTQYF

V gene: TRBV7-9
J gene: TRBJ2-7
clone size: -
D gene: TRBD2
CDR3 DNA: TGTGCCAGCAGCTTTCGACTAGCGGGAGGGGAGCAGTACTTC
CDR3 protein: CASSFRLAGGEQYF

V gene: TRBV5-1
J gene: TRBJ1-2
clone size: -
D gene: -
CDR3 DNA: TGCGCCAGCAGCGAGGACAGCCTTAACTATGGCTACACCTTC
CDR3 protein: CASSEDSLNYGYTF

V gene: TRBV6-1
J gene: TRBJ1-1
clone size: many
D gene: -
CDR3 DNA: TGTGCCAGCAGTGAAAGGCTTGGGCCAGAAGTGAACACTGAAGCTTTCTTT
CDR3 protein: CASSERLGPEVNTEAFF

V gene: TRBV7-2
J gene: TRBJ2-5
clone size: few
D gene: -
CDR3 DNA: TGTGCCAGCAGCTTAGGTGGCTGGAATCGGGAGACCCAGTACTTC
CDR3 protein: CASSLGGWNRETQYF

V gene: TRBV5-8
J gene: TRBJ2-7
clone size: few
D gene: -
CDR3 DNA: TGTGCCAGCAGCTTGTTCGCAGGGAACTACGAGCAGTACTTC
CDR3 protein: CASSLFAGNYEQYF

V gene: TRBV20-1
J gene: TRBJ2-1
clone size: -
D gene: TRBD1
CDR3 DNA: TGCAGTGCTAGGGGGGGACAGGCGTCCTCCTACAATGAGCAGTTCTTC
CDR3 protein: CSARGGQASSYNEQFF

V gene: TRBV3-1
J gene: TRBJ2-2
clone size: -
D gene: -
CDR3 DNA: TGTGCCAGCTGCCAAGAACTGAAAGCGCCCGGGGAGCTGTTTTTT
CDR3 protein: CASCQELKAPGELFF

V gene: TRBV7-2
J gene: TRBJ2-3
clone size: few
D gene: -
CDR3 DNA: TGTGCCAGCAGCTTAACGGGAGTGGGGTTCGGGGTCAGCACAGATACGCAGTATTTT
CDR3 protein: CASSLTGVGFGVSTDTQYF

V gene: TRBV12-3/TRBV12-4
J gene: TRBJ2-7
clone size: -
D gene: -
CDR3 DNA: TGTGCCAGCAGTTTGGGGGATTTTCCTTACGAGCAGTACTTC
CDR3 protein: CASSLGDFPYEQYF

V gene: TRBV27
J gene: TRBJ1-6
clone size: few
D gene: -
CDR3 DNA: TGTGCCAGCAGTTCGGGGCGTTCACCCCTCCACTTT
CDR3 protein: CASSSGRSPLHF

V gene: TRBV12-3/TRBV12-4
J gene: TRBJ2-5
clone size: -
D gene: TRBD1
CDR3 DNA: TGTGCCAGCAGTGCCGCGAACAGGGGCGCCCGGCTCTTC
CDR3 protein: CASSAANRGARLF

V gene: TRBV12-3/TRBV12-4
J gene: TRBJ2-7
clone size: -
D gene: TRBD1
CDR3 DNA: TGTGCCAGCAGACTCGGACAGGGGCAGTACTTC
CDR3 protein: CASRLGQGQYF

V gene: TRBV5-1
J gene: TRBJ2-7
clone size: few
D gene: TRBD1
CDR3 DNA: TGCGCCAGCCGCGTGGGTGGACAGGGAACCGAGCAGTACTTC
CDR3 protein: CASRVGGQGTEQYF

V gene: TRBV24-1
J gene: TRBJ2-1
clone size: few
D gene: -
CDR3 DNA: TGTGCCACCAGTGATTCAAAACATCGGAGCTCCTACAATGAGCAGTTCTTC
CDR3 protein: CATSDSKHRSSYNEQFF

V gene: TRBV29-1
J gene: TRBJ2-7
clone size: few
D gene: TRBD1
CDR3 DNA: TGCAGCGTTGAAGACCCGACAGGGGCCCCGTACGAGCAGTACTTC
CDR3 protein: CSVEDPTGAPYEQYF

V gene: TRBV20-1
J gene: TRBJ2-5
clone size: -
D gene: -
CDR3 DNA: TGCAGTGCTAGGATCAGACTAGAGTGGGAGACCCAGTACTTC
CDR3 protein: CSARIRLEWETQYF

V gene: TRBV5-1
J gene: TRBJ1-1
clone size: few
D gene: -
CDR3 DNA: TGCGCCAGCAGCTGGGAGGAAGGGCTGTCAGAAGCTTTCTTT
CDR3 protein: CASSWEEGLSEAFF

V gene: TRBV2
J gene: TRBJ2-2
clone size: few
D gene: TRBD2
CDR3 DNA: TGTGCCAGCAGTGCTGGACTAGCGGAAAAGGGAACCGGGGAGCTGTTTTTT
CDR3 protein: CASSAGLAEKGTGELFF

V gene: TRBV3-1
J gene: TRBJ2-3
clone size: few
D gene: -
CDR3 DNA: TGTGCCAGCAGCCAATATCCGCACGCAGATACGCAGTATTTT
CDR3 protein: CASSQYPHADTQYF

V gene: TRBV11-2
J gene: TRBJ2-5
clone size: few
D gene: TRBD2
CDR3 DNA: TGTGCCAGCAGCTTGGCCGGGACTAGGAGAGAGACCCAGTACTTC
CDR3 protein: CASSLAGTRRETQYF

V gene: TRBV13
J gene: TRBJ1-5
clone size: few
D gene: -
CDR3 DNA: TGTGCCAGCAGCTTCGGAGGGCAGGGCGGGCAGCCCCAGCATTTT
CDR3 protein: CASSFGGQGGQPQHF

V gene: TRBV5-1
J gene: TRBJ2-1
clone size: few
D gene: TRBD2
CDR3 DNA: TGCGCCAGCTGTCTAGCGGGGAGTTCCCACAATGAGCAGTTCTTC
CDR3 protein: CASCLAGSSHNEQFF

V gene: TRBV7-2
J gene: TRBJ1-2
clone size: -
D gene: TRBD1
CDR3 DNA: TGTGCCAGCAGCTTAGCGCCACTGACAGGGGGCGGGAACTATGGCTACACCTTC
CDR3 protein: CASSLAPLTGGGNYGYTF

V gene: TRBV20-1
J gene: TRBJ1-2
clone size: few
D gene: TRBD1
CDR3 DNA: TGCAGTGCTAGAGTTCCTCGGGACAGGGGTGGCTACACCTTC
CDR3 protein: CSARVPRDRGGYTF

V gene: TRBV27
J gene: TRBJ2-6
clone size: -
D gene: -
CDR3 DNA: TGTGCCAGCAGTTTATCGACCAGGGCCGCTGGGGCCAACGTCCTGACTTTC
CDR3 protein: CASSLSTRAAGANVLTF

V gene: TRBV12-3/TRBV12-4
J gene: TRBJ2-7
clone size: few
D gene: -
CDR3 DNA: TGTGCCAGCAGCGCTATTCGGACGTCCGCCGAGCAGTACTTC
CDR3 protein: CASSAIRTSAEQYF

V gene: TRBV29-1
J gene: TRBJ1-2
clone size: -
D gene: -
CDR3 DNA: TGCAGCGTTGCCCAACAGGGTTCGGATGGCTACACCTTC
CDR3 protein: CSVAQQGSDGYTF

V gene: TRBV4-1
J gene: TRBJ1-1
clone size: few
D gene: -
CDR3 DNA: TGCGCCACCTCTGGAGGGAACACTGAAGCTTTCTTT
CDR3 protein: CATSGGNTEAFF

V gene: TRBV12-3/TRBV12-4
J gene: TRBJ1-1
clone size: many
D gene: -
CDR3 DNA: TGTGCCAGCAGCCCCGGTAACACTGAAGCTTTCTTT
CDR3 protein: CASSPGNTEAFF

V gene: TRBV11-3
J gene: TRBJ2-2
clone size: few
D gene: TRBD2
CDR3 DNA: TGTGCTTGTGGCGGGAGGGGTAAGGAGCTGTTTTTT
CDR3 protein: CACGGRGKELFF

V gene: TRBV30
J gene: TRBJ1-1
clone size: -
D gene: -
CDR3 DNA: TGTGCCTGGAGGGAATTGCGAGGGGTGGGAACTGAAGCTTTCTTT
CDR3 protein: CAWRELRGVGTEAFF

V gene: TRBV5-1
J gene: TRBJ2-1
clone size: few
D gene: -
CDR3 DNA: TGCGCCAGCAGCTTGGTTCAGGGTTTTGAGCAGTTCTTC
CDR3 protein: CASSLVQGFEQFF

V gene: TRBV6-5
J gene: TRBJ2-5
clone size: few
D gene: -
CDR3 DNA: TGTGCCAGCAGCTTGAACTTGGAGACCCAGTACTTC
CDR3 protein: CASSLNLETQYF